The entry that follows covers one TCR beta chain sequence. The antigen remains unidentified. Amplification used 60 Vbeta primers and 13 Jbeta primers. Using immunoSEQ multiplex PCR, the repertoire was profiled, and TCRdb retains in-frame clones only, with some absent. Altogether roughly 72,000 clones are present, 79% being singletons, with the ten largest covering roughly 22%. Trimming cost V 0 bases and J 1 base; bases outside gene matches: 3. The germline V gene encodes CDR1 SGDLS and CDR2 YYNGEE. The CDR3 has 16 amino acids. This sample was included in a study of cytomegalovirus exposure and HLA in healthy donors. About the research overall: Unique TCRs from HLA-typed donors, about 85 million of them, were held in an early data release.

Study-level results: In a later analysis, at a false discovery rate of 0.05, about 16,000 TCR beta sequences matched HLA alleles.

The donors gave bone marrow, and they were healthy. At the time of sampling, donors were nominally healthy, though unrecorded immune exposures were likely. The sequenced sample consisted of PBMCs. The rearrangement joins TRBV9 to TRBJ2-2; 7 positions agree with TRBD2. The source is a woman between 40 and 50 years old in good health and CMV-seropositive. This chain's CDR3 is CASSVAVAGNTGELFF. The DNA of the CDR3 is TGTGCCAGCAGCGTAGCGGTAGCGGGGAACACCGGGGAGCTGTTTTTT.